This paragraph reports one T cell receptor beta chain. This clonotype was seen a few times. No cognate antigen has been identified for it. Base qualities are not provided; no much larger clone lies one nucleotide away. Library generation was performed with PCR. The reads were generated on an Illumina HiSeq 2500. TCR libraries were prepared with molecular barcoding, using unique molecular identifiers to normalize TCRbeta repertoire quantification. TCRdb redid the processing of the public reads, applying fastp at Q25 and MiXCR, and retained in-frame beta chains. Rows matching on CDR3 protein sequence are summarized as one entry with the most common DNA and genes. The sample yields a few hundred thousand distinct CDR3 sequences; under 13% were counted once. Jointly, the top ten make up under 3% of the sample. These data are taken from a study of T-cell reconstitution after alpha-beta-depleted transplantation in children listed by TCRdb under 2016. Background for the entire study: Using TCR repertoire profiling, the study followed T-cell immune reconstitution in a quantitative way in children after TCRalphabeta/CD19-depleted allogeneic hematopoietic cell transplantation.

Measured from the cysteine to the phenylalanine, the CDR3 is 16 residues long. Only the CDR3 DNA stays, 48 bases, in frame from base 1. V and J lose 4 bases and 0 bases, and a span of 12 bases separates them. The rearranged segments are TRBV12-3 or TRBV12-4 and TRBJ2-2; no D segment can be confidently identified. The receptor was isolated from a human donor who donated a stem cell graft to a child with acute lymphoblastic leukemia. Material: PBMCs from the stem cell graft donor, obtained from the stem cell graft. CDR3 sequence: CASSSGSTANTGELFF. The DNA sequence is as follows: TGTGCCAGCAGTTCAGGAAGCACGGCGAACACCGGGGAGCTGTTTTTT.